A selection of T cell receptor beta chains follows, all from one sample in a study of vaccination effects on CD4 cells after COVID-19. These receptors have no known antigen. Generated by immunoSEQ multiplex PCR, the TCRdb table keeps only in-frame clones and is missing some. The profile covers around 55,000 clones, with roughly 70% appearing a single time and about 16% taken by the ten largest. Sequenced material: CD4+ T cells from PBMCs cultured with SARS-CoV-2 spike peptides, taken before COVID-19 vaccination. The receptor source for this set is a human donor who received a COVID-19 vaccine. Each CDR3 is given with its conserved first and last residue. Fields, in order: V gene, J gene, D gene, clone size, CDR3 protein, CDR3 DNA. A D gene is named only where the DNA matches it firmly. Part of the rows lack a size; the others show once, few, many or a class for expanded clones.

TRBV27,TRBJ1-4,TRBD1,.,CASRQGVKEKLFF,TGTGCCAGCAGACAGGGGGTAAAGGAAAAACTGTTTTTT
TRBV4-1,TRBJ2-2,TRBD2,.,CASSQPYENRLADTGELFF,TGCGCCAGCAGCCAACCTTATGAAAACCGACTAGCGGACACCGGGGAGCTGTTTTTT
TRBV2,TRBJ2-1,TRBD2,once,CASSEALTSVPYNEQFF,TGTGCCAGCAGTGAAGCTCTAACTAGCGTACCCTACAATGAGCAGTTCTTC
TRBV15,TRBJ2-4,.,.,CATSRVGPGLVKNIQYF,TGTGCCACCAGCAGAGTAGGTCCAGGGTTGGTCAAAAACATTCAGTACTTC
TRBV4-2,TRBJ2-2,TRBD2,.,CASSQDRGGGTNTGELFF,TGTGCCAGCAGCCAAGATCGGGGCGGGGGAACGAACACCGGGGAGCTGTTTTTT
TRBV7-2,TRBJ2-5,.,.,CASSLGTGMGTQYF,TGTGCCAGCAGCTTAGGAACAGGGATGGGGACCCAGTACTTC
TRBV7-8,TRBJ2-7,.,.,CASSPYYEQYF,TGTGCCAGCAGCCCATACTACGAGCAGTACTTC
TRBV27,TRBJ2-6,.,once,CASAPRGPVSGANVLTF,TGTGCCAGCGCCCCTCGTGGGCCCGTTTCTGGGGCCAACGTCCTGACTTTC
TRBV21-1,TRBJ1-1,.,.,CASSKVGKTTEAFF,TGTGCCAGCAGCAAAGTTGGGAAGACCACTGAAGCTTTCTTT
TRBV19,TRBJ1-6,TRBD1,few,CASSDPGQGRSPLHF,TGTGCCAGTAGTGACCCGGGACAGGGACGTTCACCCCTCCACTTT